The 24 T cell receptor beta chains below come from one sample, sequenced in a study of T cell repertoires in ileal Crohn's disease. Method: immunoSEQ multiplex PCR; TCRdb's copy keeps in-frame clones and lacks some. The sample holds some 14,000 clones, 70% to 90% seen once. The sample consisted of ileal tissue. The receptors stem from an adult with Crohn's disease.

This sequence joins TRBV11-2 and TRBJ2-7; no clear D gene. This CDR3 comprises 14 residues. Germline V lookup: CDR1 SGHAT, CDR2 FQNNGV. V was pared by 5 bases and J by 2 bases, with 13 bases between. CDR3 region: CASSHGGGTYEQYF. DNA of the CDR3: TGTGCCAGCAGCCACGGTGGCGGAACCTACGAGCAGTACTTC.

As concerns this clone: Germline and junction disagree at one end, which may indicate a read error. The chain employs TRBV5-5 and TRBJ2-5; TRBD2 is a possible D gene (6 bases). CDR1 SGHKS and CDR2 YYEKEE come from the germline V gene (reference sequence). The CDR3 covers 14 residues. This chain's CDR3 is CTSSQGLLKETQYF. The CDR3 DNA sequence: TGTACCAGCAGCCAGGGACTCCTCAAAGAGACCCAGTACTTC. Filled out from reference TRBV5-5 and TRBJ2-5, the complete variable domain reads DAGVTQSPTHLIKTRGQQVTLRCSPISGHKSVSWYQQVLGQGPQFIFQYYEKEERGRGNFPDRFSARQFPNYSSELNVNALLLGDSALYLCTSSQGLLKETQYFGPGTRLLVL.

This rearrangement joins TRBV27 to TRBJ1-6; 7 positions agree with TRBD1. In germline, CDR1 is MNHEY, CDR2 SMNVEV (reference sequence). After removal of 2 bases from V and 4 bases from J, the junction contained 17 bases not matched to a gene. The CDR3 totals 20 residues. CDR3 loop: CASSLRLGTDPPKYNSPLHF. In DNA form, the CDR3 reads TGTGCCAGCAGTTTACGACTTGGGACAGATCCTCCTAAGTATAATTCACCCCTCCACTTT.

Details on this clone: Other DNA sequences in the sample encode the same CDR3. The rearrangement uses TRBV15 and TRBJ1-2; TRBD1 matches 7 bases. In germline, CDR1 is LNHNV, CDR2 YYDKDF (reference sequence). V was pared by 1 base and J by 0 bases, with 2 bases of the junction left unmatched. This CDR3 contains 15 residues. The CDR3 region has the DNA TGTGCCACCAGCAGAGGGGGACAGTCTAACTATGGCTACACCTTC. Encoded protein: CATSRGGQSNYGYTF.

J is TRBJ2-3 and V is TRBV11-2, with TRBD2 matching 7 bases. V trimming: 5 bases; J trimming: 5 bases; junction bases outside the gene matches: 7. The V gene's germline CDR1 is SGHAT and CDR2 FQNNGV. The CDR3 sequence is 14 residues long. The CDR3 loop is CASSRTSYGDTQYF. DNA of the CDR3: TGTGCCAGCAGCCGGACTAGTTATGGAGATACGCAGTATTTT.

J is TRBJ1-2 and V is TRBV6-6, with TRBD1 matching over 8 bases. From germline, CDR1 is MNHNY and CDR2 SVGAGI (reference sequence). With V trimmed by 5 bases and J by 2 bases, 1 base remained unmatched. CDR3 length equals 13 residues. The CDR3 loop reads CASSQGANYGYTF. The CDR3 DNA reads as TGTGCCAGCAGTCAGGGGGCGAACTATGGCTACACCTTC.

The CDR3 DNA sequence: TGTGCCAGCAGCCCAGCCCGGGGATTAACAGATACGCAGTATTTT. Translation gives CASSPARGLTDTQYF. J is TRBJ2-3 and V is TRBV7-9; a weak D match, TRBD2 (5 bases). With 5 bases removed from V and 3 bases from J, the gap between germline ends came to 15 bases. The germline V gene has CDR1 SEHNR and CDR2 FQNEAQ (reference sequence). This CDR3 region has 15 residues. Based on the CDR3 plus reference TRBV7-9 and TRBJ2-3, the full variable domain is DTGVSQNPRHKITKRGQNVTFRCDPISEHNRLYWYRQTLGQGPEFLTYFQNEAQLEKSRLLSDRFSAERPKGSFSTLEIQRTEQGDSAMYLCASSPARGLTDTQYFGPGTRLTVL.

The rearrangement uses TRBV28 and TRBJ1-5; D call uncertain. The CDR3 loop spans 14 amino acids. V gave up 7 bases and J gave up 3 bases, with 13 bases separating them. Germline CDR1 MDHEN, CDR2 SYDVKM. CDR3 protein: CASTPGLINQPQHF. CDR3 in DNA: TGTGCCAGCACCCCAGGACTGATCAATCAGCCCCAGCATTTT.

The chain joins TRBV7-9 to TRBJ1-2, with a tentative D call TRBD1 (5 bases). The CDR3 is 14 residues long. Trimming cost V 2 bases and J 9 bases, with 16 bases left between them. Germline V gene lookup returns CDR1 SEHNR and CDR2 FQNEAQ (reference sequence). The CDR3 spells CASSLIQGSARYTF. CDR3 nucleotide sequence: TGTGCCAGCAGCTTAATTCAGGGATCTGCACGCTACACCTTC.

This chain uses TRBV7-2 with TRBJ2-3; 9 bases line up with TRBD1. The CDR3 extends over 18 amino acids. The V and J ends lost 5 bases and 6 bases, in that order; junction bases with no gene match: 18. Germline CDR1 SGHTA, CDR2 FQGNSA. CDR3 DNA sequence: TGTGCCAGCAGCGGACAAGGGACAGGGCAATATTACGTGGATACGCAGTATTTT. Translating gives CASSGQGTGQYYVDTQYF.

The chain couples TRBV7-2 to TRBJ2-2, with 7 nucleotides matching TRBD1. Germline V gene sequence: CDR1 SGHTA, CDR2 FQGNSA. There are 17 residues in the CDR3. V shed 4 bases and J 1 base; nucleotides not matched to a gene: 9. CDR3 loop: CASSSGPGQLNTGELFF. DNA of the CDR3: TGTGCCAGCAGCTCCGGTCCGGGACAGCTGAACACCGGGGAGCTGTTTTTT.

The rearrangement uses TRBV7-9 and TRBJ2-3, with D tentatively TRBD2 (7 bases). V shed 1 base and J shed 2 bases, with 10 bases lying between them. The length of the CDR3 is 15 residues. Germline V gene sequence: CDR1 SEHNR, CDR2 FQNEAQ (reference sequence). This CDR3 is CASSLVGGLTDTQYF. CDR3 bases: TGTGCCAGCAGCTTAGTCGGGGGGCTCACAGATACGCAGTATTTT.

The J gene is TRBJ2-7, the V gene TRBV29-1; TRBD1 agrees at 7 bases. Germline assignment: CDR1 SQVTM and CDR2 ANQGSEA. V gave up 7 bases and J gave up 1 base; unmatched junction bases: 19. The CDR3 length is 17 residues. The CDR3: CSAKKEGALRISYEQYF. CDR3 nucleotide sequence: TGCAGCGCCAAGAAAGAGGGGGCGCTTCGGATTTCCTACGAGCAGTACTTC.

A few counts support this clone. The J gene is TRBJ2-1, the V gene TRBV23-1; 13 positions agree with TRBD2. TRBV23-1 is an ORF; its function is uncertain. V shed 4 bases and J 4 bases; nucleotides not matched to a gene: 16. This CDR3 comprises 20 residues. CDR3 DNA: TGCGCCAGCAGTCTACTCTGGACTAGCGGGAGACTCCCGAAATACAATGAGCAGTTCTTC. Protein sequence: CASSLLWTSGRLPKYNEQFF.

The V and J genes are TRBV7-8 and TRBJ2-7; tentatively, D is TRBD2 (5 bases). This CDR3 has 13 amino acids. The germline CDR1 and CDR2 sequences are SGHVS and FQNEAQ. The ends were cut back, 5 bases at V and 7 bases at J, with 15 bases in the middle. In DNA form, the CDR3 reads TGTGCCAGCAGCCCTTTTGCGGGTCGGGAGCAGTACTTC. It encodes CASSPFAGREQYF.

This clone was observed once. CDR3 in amino acids: CASSLTSGFQETQYF. The CDR3 coding sequence is TGTGCCAGCAGCTTGACTAGCGGCTTCCAAGAGACCCAGTACTTC. The chain carries TRBV7-3 and TRBJ2-5; TRBD2 agrees at 9 bases. V lost 3 bases to trimming and J lost 1 base; unmatched junction nucleotides: 3. The CDR3 covers 15 residues. CDR1 and CDR2 from the germline V gene are SGHTA and FQGTGA.

This chain connects TRBV5-4 to TRBJ2-7, with TRBD2 matching 9 bases. V dropped 2 bases and J dropped 3; count of bases not matched to a gene: 6. The V gene's germline CDR1 is SGHNT and CDR2 YYREEE (reference sequence). This CDR3 is built from 15 residues. CDR3 bases: TGTGCCAGCAGCTTCGGCGGGAGGGGGCGCTACGAGCAGTACTTC. This sequence encodes CASSFGGRGRYEQYF.

The chain carries TRBV18 and TRBJ1-1; maybe TRBD1 (6 bases). V shed 3 bases and J shed 1 base, with 12 bases lying between them. The CDR3 covers 15 residues. Germline CDR1 reads KGHSH; CDR2 reads LQKENI. The CDR3 is CASSPPAQGNTEAFF. The CDR3 nucleotides read TGTGCCAGCTCACCGCCGGCACAGGGGAACACTGAAGCTTTCTTT.

The CDR3 is CASSAPARGGVKGRETQYF. In DNA form, the CDR3 reads TGCGCCAGCAGCGCCCCGGCGCGGGGGGGAGTAAAGGGCCGTGAGACCCAGTACTTC. V usage is TRBV5-1 and J usage is TRBJ2-5, with 9 bases identical to TRBD2. The CDR3 consists of 19 residues. Germline CDR1 reads SGHRS; CDR2 reads YFSETQ. The junction had 21 bases not matched to a gene; V was cut back by 4 bases and J by 5 bases. Combining the CDR3 with reference TRBV5-1 and TRBJ2-5 gives the whole variable domain KAGVTQTPRYLIKTRGQQVTLSCSPISGHRSVSWYQQTPGQGLQFLFEYFSETQRNKGNFPGRFSGRQFSNSRSEMNVSTLELGDSALYLCASSAPARGGVKGRETQYFGPGTRLLVL.

The rearrangement joins TRBV14 to TRBJ2-2; weak D call: TRBD1 (5 bases). Trimming left V 6 bases short and J 6 bases short, with 11 bases between. Germline CDR1 SGHDN, CDR2 FVKESK. The CDR3 has 13 residues. The CDR3 region has the DNA TGTGCCAGCAGGATCCAGGGATCCGGGGAGCTGTTTTTT. Translated, it gives CASRIQGSGELFF. Based on the CDR3 plus reference TRBV14 and TRBJ2-2, the full variable domain is EAGVTQFPSHSVIEKGQTVTLRCDPISGHDNLYWYRRVMGKEIKFLLHFVKESKQDESGMPNNRFLAERTGGTYSTLKVQPAELEDSGVYFCASRIQGSGELFFGEGSRLTVL.

The chain carries TRBV2 and TRBJ2-7; 7 bases match TRBD2. CDR3 length: 14 residues. J was trimmed by 12 bases and V by 3 bases; bases with no gene match: 14. In germline, CDR1 is SNHLY, CDR2 FYNNEI. The CDR3 here is CASSEFKGGYSGYF. CDR3 coding DNA: TGTGCCAGCAGTGAGTTTAAGGGAGGGTATTCAGGGTACTTC.

As regards this clone: An end of the junction does not agree with germline; a read error may underlie this. This sequence joins TRBV6-5 and TRBJ1-3; TRBD1 agrees at 7 bases. Germline assignment: CDR1 MNHEY and CDR2 SVGAGI. The length of the CDR3 is 15 residues. CDR3 in amino acids: CACSTNRGSGNTIYF. CDR3 nucleotide sequence: TGTGCCTGCAGCACCAACAGGGGATCTGGAAACACCATATATTTT.

The chain employs TRBV30 and TRBJ1-4; maybe TRBD1 (5 bases). CDR1 is GTSNPN and CDR2 is SVGIG in the germline V gene (reference sequence). The CDR3 runs to 15 residues. The V end was cut by 2 bases, the J end by 7 bases, with 17 bases between. CDR3 bases: TGTGCCTGGAGTCTTTCAGTAGGGGTCGGTGAAAAACTGTTTTTT. It is translated as CAWSLSVGVGEKLFF.

This chain uses TRBV4-1 with TRBJ2-7; a weak D match, TRBD1 (6 bases). The CDR3 covers 15 residues. Germline-derived CDR1 and CDR2 are MGHRA and YSYEKL. V was pared by 0 bases and J by 2 bases, with 11 bases between. The CDR3 here is CASSQEQGITYEQYF. CDR3 DNA: TGCGCCAGCAGCCAAGAACAGGGCATCACCTACGAGCAGTACTTC.